Shown below are 20 T cell receptor beta chains from a single sample sequenced in a study of CD8+CD57+ T cells in acquired aplastic anemia. Profiling of TCR beta VDJ combinations and CDR3 sequences used genomic DNA as template. TCRdb called the reads again in MiXCR, with one record for every CDR3 protein. The sample lists 200,000 to 300,000 distinct CDR3 sequences, roughly 80% occurring once. CD8+CD57+ cell expansion had been shown by flow cytometry in patients chosen for sequencing. Specimen: sorted CD4+, CD8+, or CD8+CD57+ T cells (not recorded which) from PBMCs. The receptors shown here come from a human donor with aplastic anemia.

V and J are TRBV11-2 and TRBJ1-1; weak D call: TRBD1 (5 bases). The CDR3 consists of 15 residues. Germline V gene sequence: CDR1 SGHAT, CDR2 FQNNGV. V shed 0 bases and J shed 1 base, with 9 bases lying between them. The CDR3 region has the DNA TGTGCCAGCAGCTTAGACCAAAGGGGGAACACTGAAGCTTTCTTT. Translation gives CASSLDQRGNTEAFF.

Regarding this clonotype: The junction does not match germline at one end; this may be a read error. The chain employs TRBV25-1 and TRBJ2-2; no firm D call. Germline loops: CDR1 MGHDK, CDR2 SYGVNS. The CDR3 consists of 16 residues. The CDR3 nucleotides read TGTGCCAGCGGTGAATATCCCTGGTGGGACACCGGGGAGCTGTTTTTT. It translates to CASGEYPWWDTGELFF.

Regarding this clonotype: No conserved phenylalanine or tryptophan ends this CDR3, so it is likely a read error. The genes are TRBV7-6 and TRBJ1-1; D might be TRBD1 (6 bases). Trimming took off 4 bases at V and 7 bases at J, with 13 bases between the two ends. Germline CDR1 SGHVS, CDR2 FNYEAQ. This CDR3 spans 13 amino acids. The DNA for the CDR3 is TGTGCCAGCAGCTGCACTACAGGGAGTGAAGCTTTCACT. Protein: CASSCTTGSEAFT.

A remark on this clonotype: This likely comes from a read error, as the CDR3 has no conserved phenylalanine or tryptophan at its end. Because the CDR3's place on the DNA is in doubt, the DNA is left out and the CDR3 is given as listed by TCRdb. The CDR3 loop is CASSGGLAGPHC. The J gene is TRBJ2-4, the V gene TRBV9; TRBD2, the table's D call, was not compared with the DNA. The CDR3 region is 12 residues in length, termini included. Per the germline V gene, CDR1 is SGDLS and CDR2 is YYNGEE.

This chain joins TRBV19 and TRBJ2-7, with D possibly being TRBD1 (5 bases). Trimming removed 3 bases at V and 2 bases at J, with 14 bases between. CDR1 is LNHDA, CDR2 SQIVND, per germline (reference sequence). The CDR3 runs 15 residues. CDR3 sequence reads: CASSIPDSFPYEQYF. DNA for the CDR3: TGTGCCAGTAGTATTCCCGACAGTTTTCCCTACGAGCAGTACTTC.

With regard to this clonotype: The CDR3 does not close with the conserved phenylalanine or tryptophan, likely indicating a read error. The DNA is left out, because the CDR3 cannot be placed on it with certainty; the CDR3 is given as TCRdb lists it. V is TRBV7-8 and J is TRBJ2-1; whether TRBD1, the table's D call, matches the DNA was not checked. Germline loops: CDR1 SGHVS, CDR2 FQNEAQ. The CDR3 has 13 residues if both end residues are counted. The CDR3 protein is CASSVAGGPDKLY.

V gene TRBV7-2 combines with J gene TRBJ2-1; D is perhaps TRBD1 (6 bases). Germline V CDR1 and CDR2: SGHTA, FQGNSA. The CDR3 sequence is 16 residues long. Trimming shortened V by 4 bases and J by 12 bases, and 25 bases separated the two germline ends. CDR3 DNA: TGTGCCAGCAGCTCCAGGGGAGAGGGCGGCACAGATACGCAGTTCTTC. As protein: CASSSRGEGGTDTQFF.

The CDR3 DNA reads as TGTGCCACCAGCGGGGGCAGAGCCCTGGAGACCCAGTACTTC. Its translation is CATSGGRALETQYF. The V call is TRBV15, the J call TRBJ2-5; D perhaps matches TRBD1 (6 bases). The CDR3 runs to 14 residues. The V and J ends lost 5 bases and 5 bases respectively, with 15 bases between them. Germline V lookup: CDR1 LNHNV, CDR2 YYDKDF (reference sequence).

A note on this clonotype: Likely a read error: the CDR3 ends without its conserved phenylalanine or tryptophan. The limits of the CDR3 on the DNA are not certain, so only TCRdb's listed CDR3 is given. The chain carries TRBV7-9 and TRBJ2-3; the D call TRBD2 from the table was never checked on the DNA. A total of 12 residues make up the CDR3, ends included. Germline CDR1 SEHNR, CDR2 FQNEAQ (reference sequence). The CDR3 is CASSVGRSGGSD.

This clonotype was seen ten or more times. A much larger clone lies one base from this, so it may be a read error. The J gene is TRBJ2-5, the V gene TRBV20-1, with D possibly being TRBD2 (6 bases). There are 11 residues in the CDR3. V lost 7 bases and J lost 7, with 13 bases in between. Germline V CDR1 and CDR2: DFQATT, SNEGSKA (reference sequence). The CDR3 loop is CSVWDSRTQYF. The CDR3, as DNA: TGCAGTGTTTGGGACTCTCGGACCCAGTACTTC.

This clonotype showed up just once. The junction differs from germline at one of its ends, possibly a read error. The chain recombines TRBV7-9 with TRBJ2-3, with 8 positions matching TRBD2. Germline CDR1 is SEHNR and CDR2 is FQNEAQ (reference sequence). CDR3 length equals 14 residues. The CDR3 DNA is TGTGCCAGCAGCTTTGTAAGAAGCGGGGGTAGCCATGAGTTT. Protein: CASSFVRSGGSHEF.

The chain combines TRBV2 with TRBJ2-3; D not certain. Trimming cost V 2 bases and J 6 bases, with 12 bases left between them. CDR3 length equals 14 residues. Germline-derived CDR1 and CDR2 are SNHLY and FYNNEI. The chain's CDR3 is CASSERRTSDTQYF. CDR3 nucleotide sequence: TGTGCCAGCAGTGAAAGGCGGACCTCCGATACGCAGTATTTT.

The chain uses TRBV7-8 and TRBJ2-6; maybe TRBD2 (6 bases). The CDR3 covers 16 residues. CDR1 and CDR2 (germline): SGHVS, FQNEAQ. Trimming took 0 bases from V and 13 from J, leaving 19 bases between them. The CDR3 DNA is TGTGCCAGCAGCTTAGCGGGAGGCTCCGATACGCAGGTCCTGACTTTC. Protein: CASSLAGGSDTQVLTF.

With regard to this clonotype: Germline and junction disagree at one end, which may indicate a read error. The rearrangement joins TRBV7-9 to TRBJ2-1; 7 bases are a match to TRBD2. This CDR3 comprises 13 residues. Germline CDR1 reads SEHNR; CDR2 reads FQNEAQ (reference sequence). CDR3 region: CASSFVRSGERFF. Here the CDR3 DNA reads TGTGCCAGCAGCTTTGTAAGAAGCGGGGAGAGGTTTTTC.

In this sample, this clonotype turned up a few times. The chain couples TRBV10-3 to TRBJ1-1; D is ambiguous. CDR3 length: 12 residues. Germline lookup yields CDR1 ENHRY and CDR2 SYGVKD. Between the trimmed V and J ends, which lost 6 bases and 6 bases, there was a span of 11 bases. The CDR3 DNA reads as TGTGCCATCAGAGCAACTACCGCTGAAGCTTTCTTT. Its translation is CAIRATTAEAFF.

As regards this clonotype: Here the CDR3 omits its conserved ending phenylalanine or tryptophan, so a read error is the likely source. The DNA is omitted, as the CDR3 cannot be located on it reliably, and the CDR3 follows TCRdb's listing. This chain's CDR3 is CASSLAGNIGDN. This chain uses TRBV7-9 with TRBJ2-4; TRBD1 was called by the table and not checked on the DNA. The CDR3 length equals 12 residues, ends included. Germline assignment: CDR1 SEHNR and CDR2 FQNEAQ (reference sequence).

Of note for this clonotype: A read error may produce the germline difference seen at one junction end. This sequence joins TRBV7-9 and TRBJ2-3, with D tentatively TRBD1 (6 bases). This CDR3 is 14 amino acids long. Germline CDR1 is SEHNR and CDR2 is FQNEAQ (reference sequence). The DNA of the CDR3 is TGTGCCAGCAGCTTAGCGGGGGCAGGGAACACTGAAGCTTTT. The encoded protein is CASSLAGAGNTEAF.

The V call is TRBV7-3, the J call TRBJ2-5; no reliable D call. Germline CDR1 and CDR2: SGHTA and FQGTGA. V was cut by 5 bases and J by 11 bases, with 21 bases left in between. The CDR3 runs 14 residues. The CDR3 nucleotides read TGTGCCAGCAGCAGGGCGTCAAGCCACGATACGCAGTACTTC. This codes for CASSRASSHDTQYF.

A remark on this clonotype: Relative to the germline gene, one junction end is altered; a read error may explain this. The rearrangement links TRBV7-2 to TRBJ1-6, with D possibly matching TRBD1 (5 bases). The CDR3 is 13 amino acids. The germline V gene has CDR1 SGHTA and CDR2 FQGNSA. The DNA for the CDR3 is TGTGCCAGCAGGCAGGGTTGTGGTTCCCACCACCGCTTT. Its protein is CASRQGCGSHHRF.

The rearrangement uses TRBV9 and TRBJ1-6; D is unclear. Germline V gives CDR1 SGDLS, CDR2 YYNGEE. The V and J ends lost 2 bases and 13 bases respectively, with 22 bases between them. This CDR3 has 16 residues. The CDR3 bases are TGTGCCAGCAGCGTGGGGTCAGATACGCATTATTTTCCCCTCCACTTT. Its translation: CASSVGSDTHYFPLHF.